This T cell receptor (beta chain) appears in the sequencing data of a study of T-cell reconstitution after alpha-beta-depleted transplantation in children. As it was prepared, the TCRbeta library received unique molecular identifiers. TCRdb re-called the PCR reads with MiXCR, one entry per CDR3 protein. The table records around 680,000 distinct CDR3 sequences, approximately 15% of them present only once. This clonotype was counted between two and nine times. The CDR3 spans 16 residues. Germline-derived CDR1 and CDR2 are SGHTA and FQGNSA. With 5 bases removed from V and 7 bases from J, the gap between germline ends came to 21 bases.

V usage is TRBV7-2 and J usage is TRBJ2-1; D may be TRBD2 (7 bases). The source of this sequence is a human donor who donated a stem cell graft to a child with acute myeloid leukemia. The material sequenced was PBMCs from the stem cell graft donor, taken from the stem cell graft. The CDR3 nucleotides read TGTGCCAGCAGCCGCATGGAAGGGGGGCGGGGGAATGAGCAGTTCTTC. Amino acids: CASSRMEGGRGNEQFF.